Listed below are T cell receptor beta chains from one sample, sequenced in a study of OX40 agonist ivuxolimab in advanced cancers. Assay used: immunoSEQ multiplex PCR; TCRdb lists only in-frame clones, some missing. The data show tens of thousands of clones, with roughly 81% seen just once and around 17% held by the top ten. Sequenced here: CD4+ or CD8+ T cells sorted from blood, sampled in a trial of the OX40 agonist ivuxolimab. These receptors were obtained from an adult with an advanced solid tumor such as melanoma, head and neck, liver or kidney cancer. CDR3s include the opening cysteine and the closing phenylalanine or tryptophan. D genes are given only for firm matches. Clone size is shown for a subset of rows, as once, few, many or a class of expanded clone.

CASSARGPTGNEDTGELFF	TGTGCCAGTAGTGCGCGGGGCCCAACAGGGAACGAAGACACCGGGGAGCTGTTTTTT	.	19	TRBJ2-2	.	TRBV19
CASSLAQTGQSTDTQYF	TGTGCCAGCAGCTTAGCCCAAACAGGGCAGAGCACAGATACGCAGTATTTT	.	17	TRBJ2-3	.	TRBV7-9
CAWSAGQGLGYGYTF	TGTGCCTGGAGTGCGGGACAGGGTCTGGGCTATGGCTACACCTTC	once	15	TRBJ1-2	TRBD1	TRBV30
CASSLTRGHGYTF	TGTGCCAGCAGCTTAACGCGGGGACATGGCTACACCTTC	.	13	TRBJ1-2	.	TRBV7-3
CASSLASNTYEQYF	TGTGCCAGCAGCTTAGCGTCAAATACCTACGAGCAGTACTTC	.	14	TRBJ2-7	.	TRBV7-2
CASSVDSSVSSYNEQFF	TGTGCCAGCAGCGTAGATAGCAGTGTTAGCTCCTACAATGAGCAGTTCTTC	.	17	TRBJ2-1	.	TRBV9
CASSPSESGTEAFF	TGTGCCAGCAGCCCCAGCGAATCGGGAACTGAAGCTTTCTTT	.	14	TRBJ1-1	.	TRBV7-3
CASSYGSLGSDEQYF	TGTGCCAGCAGTTATGGCTCCCTAGGGTCGGACGAGCAGTACTTC	.	15	TRBJ2-7	.	TRBV6-5
CASSLSGGQETQYF	TGTGCCAGCAGCTTATCAGGGGGACAAGAGACCCAGTACTTC	once	14	TRBJ2-5	TRBD1	TRBV11-1
CASSQGTGVYEQYF	TGCGCCAGCAGCCAAGGGACAGGGGTCTACGAGCAGTACTTC	.	14	TRBJ2-7	TRBD1	TRBV4-3